This passage covers 27 T cell receptor beta chains from one sample sequenced in a study of neurological immune-mediated disorders. TCRdb reprocessed the 5' RACE reads via MiXCR and lists one record per CDR3 protein. Of some 29,000 distinct CDR3 sequences in the sample, approximately 6.6% were seen once. Material for sequencing was PBMCs. The receptor source for this set is a woman aged 45-59 years in good health.

The sample holds many counts of this clonotype. The chain combines TRBV5-1 with TRBJ2-1; D is unclear. The CDR3 covers 14 residues. Trimming stripped 4 bases from V and 4 bases from J, with 12 bases between. In germline, CDR1 is SGHRS, CDR2 YFSETQ. CDR3 amino acids: CASSVGTRYNEQFF. The DNA of the CDR3 is TGCGCCAGCAGCGTGGGCACACGGTACAATGAGCAGTTCTTC.

Ten or more counts support this clonotype. The V gene is TRBV7-2, the J gene TRBJ1-5, with TRBD1 as a possible D gene (6 bases). V was clipped by 5 bases and J by 6 bases, with 14 bases between them. Germline CDR1 and CDR2: SGHTA and FQGNSA. The CDR3 consists of 14 residues. CDR3: CASSPLQGSQPQHF. In DNA form, the CDR3 reads TGTGCCAGCAGCCCCCTACAGGGATCTCAGCCCCAGCATTTT.

This clonotype was counted at least ten times. The CDR3 DNA follows: TGCGCCAGCAGCCAAACCGGCGCGGGAATCACAGATACGCAGTATTTT. It specifies CASSQTGAGITDTQYF. The rearrangement links TRBV4-3 to TRBJ2-3; a possible D gene is TRBD2 (6 bases). CDR3 length: 16 amino acids. The germline V gene encodes CDR1 LGHNA and CDR2 YSLEER. Between the trimmed V and J ends, which lost 2 bases and 2 bases, there was a span of 14 bases.

This clonotype occurred many times. The chain is built from TRBV5-1 and TRBJ2-1; 9 nucleotides align to TRBD1. Germline CDR1 is SGHRS and CDR2 is YFSETQ. Unmatched junction bases numbered 5, after V lost 4 bases and J lost 9 bases. The length of the CDR3 is 13 residues. The CDR3 reads CASSGGTGLEQFF. CDR3 coding DNA: TGCGCCAGCAGCGGGGGGACAGGGCTTGAGCAGTTCTTC.

This clonotype was detected ten times or more. This chain connects TRBV7-9 to TRBJ2-7; 10 nucleotides line up with TRBD1. The CDR3 is made up of 17 amino acids. The junction had 12 bases not matched to a gene; V was cut back by 5 bases and J by 2 bases. The germline CDR1 and CDR2 sequences are SEHNR and FQNEAQ (reference sequence). This CDR3 is CASSPSVGTGDPYEQYF. The CDR3 region has the DNA TGTGCCAGCAGCCCTTCCGTGGGGACAGGGGATCCCTACGAGCAGTACTTC.

This clonotype came up many times. The gene calls are TRBV7-9 and TRBJ2-3, with 10 bases that match TRBD1. V shed 6 bases and J 5 bases; nucleotides not matched to a gene: 5. Germline CDR1 is SEHNR and CDR2 is FQNEAQ (reference sequence). There are 14 residues in the CDR3. Written as DNA, the CDR3 is TGTGCCAGCAGGCGACAGGGGGCGGGAGATACGCAGTATTTT. Protein sequence: CASRRQGAGDTQYF.

This clonotype was detected many times. As DNA, the CDR3 is TGTGCCAGCAGTCTCGGATCGAACACCGGGGAGCTGTTTTTT. Protein: CASSLGSNTGELFF. V and J are TRBV28 and TRBJ2-2; no firm D call. The V gene's germline CDR1 is MDHEN and CDR2 SYDVKM. V lost 5 bases to trimming and J lost 0 bases, with 7 bases between them. CDR3 length equals 14 residues.

This clonotype was recorded many times. This chain uses TRBV6-1 with TRBJ1-5, with TRBD1 as a possible D gene (5 bases). Trimming took 0 bases from V and 3 from J, leaving 9 bases between them. The CDR3 spans 15 residues. CDR1 MNHNS and CDR2 SASEGT come from the germline V gene. The CDR3 sequence: CASSEAQGPNQPQHF. The CDR3 DNA is TGTGCCAGCAGTGAAGCGCAGGGACCCAATCAGCCCCAGCATTTT.

This clonotype was seen ten or more times. This rearrangement joins TRBV15 to TRBJ1-5, with D hard to call. Trimming stripped 0 bases from V and 0 bases from J, with 9 bases between. The CDR3 is 16 amino acids. Looked up from germline, CDR1 is LNHNV and CDR2 is YYDKDF (reference sequence). CDR3 bases: TGTGCCACCAGCAGAGATGGCGGGGTTAGCAATCAGCCCCAGCATTTT. Translation gives CATSRDGGVSNQPQHF.

As DNA, the CDR3 is TGTGCCAGCAGGAAAACAGGGGATTCACCCCTCCACTTT. Translation: CASRKTGDSPLHF. This sequence joins TRBV7-9 and TRBJ1-6; 7 bases map to TRBD1. From germline, CDR1 is SEHNR and CDR2 FQNEAQ (reference sequence). This CDR3 has 13 residues. The J segment lost 8 bases and the V segment lost 6 bases, leaving 4 bases of the junction unmatched.

This clonotype has only a few counts. The gene calls are TRBV30 and TRBJ2-1; D ambiguous. CDR3 size: 12 residues. The V and J ends lost 5 bases and 7 bases respectively, with 12 bases between them. Germline assignment: CDR1 GTSNPN and CDR2 SVGIG (reference sequence). DNA for the CDR3: TGTGCCTGGTCCCTCGGAGTAAATGAGCAGTTCTTC. Translation: CAWSLGVNEQFF.

The table lists this clonotype with many counts. The CDR3 loop is CASSLGGTASEMGYTF. The CDR3 DNA sequence: TGTGCCAGCAGCTTAGGAGGGACAGCCTCTGAGATGGGCTACACCTTC. J is TRBJ1-2 and V is TRBV7-3; 7 bases fit TRBD1. The ends lost 2 bases at V and 8 bases at J; junction bases unmatched: 14. Germline V gene data show CDR1 as SGHTA and CDR2 as FQGTGA. The CDR3 consists of 16 residues.

The rearrangement joins TRBV5-6 to TRBJ1-1; D possibly corresponds to TRBD1 (5 bases). The V gene lost 0 bases and the J gene lost 1 base, with 7 bases spanning the gap. This CDR3 comprises 14 residues. Germline CDR1 reads SGHDT; CDR2 reads YYEEEE. The CDR3 spells CASSLGGKNTEAFF. The CDR3 DNA is TGTGCCAGCAGCTTGGGGGGGAAGAACACTGAAGCTTTCTTT.

This clonotype occurred many times. One end of the junction is discordant with germline, which a read error may explain. The genes are TRBV7-8 and TRBJ2-1, with 10 bases matching TRBD2. The CDR3 extends over 12 amino acids. CDR1 is SGHVS, CDR2 FQNEAQ, per germline. CDR3 bases: TGTGCCAGCAGCCTAGCGGGAGAGGAGCAGTTCTTC. This encodes CASSLAGEEQFF. Variable domain in full (rest from reference TRBV7-8 and TRBJ2-1): GAGVSQSPRYKVAKRGQDVALRCDPISGHVSLFWYQQALGQGPEFLTYFQNEAQLDKSGLPSDRFFAERPEGSVSTLKIQRTQQEDSAVYLCASSLAGEEQFFGPGTRLTVL.

This clonotype was picked up many times. The V and J genes are TRBV9 and TRBJ2-2; D remains unclear. V gave up 1 base and J gave up 6 bases, with 7 bases separating them. The CDR3 is 13 residues long. Germline CDR1 and CDR2: SGDLS and YYNGEE. In DNA, the CDR3 is TGTGCCAGCAGCGTACTGGGGTCCGGGGAGCTGTTTTTT. Translating it yields CASSVLGSGELFF.

This clonotype was counted at least ten times. This sequence joins TRBV6-6 and TRBJ2-1, with D tentatively TRBD2 (5 bases). The CDR3 consists of 14 residues. Trimming left V 5 bases short and J 2 bases short, with 10 bases between. Germline V lookup: CDR1 MNHNY, CDR2 SVGAGI (reference sequence). The CDR3 loop reads CASSAPSTYNEQFF. The CDR3 DNA sequence: TGTGCCAGCAGTGCCCCTAGCACCTACAATGAGCAGTTCTTC.

This clonotype was seen repeatedly, ten times or more. V and J are TRBV20-1 and TRBJ2-7, with D possibly being TRBD1 or TRBD2 (6 bases each). Germline CDR1 DFQATT, CDR2 SNEGSKA (reference sequence). Trimming took off 6 bases at V and 5 bases at J, with 11 bases between the two ends. This CDR3 region has 11 residues. As DNA, the CDR3 is TGCAGTGCCGGGGGCGGTAACGAGCAGTACTTC. Translation gives CSAGGGNEQYF.

This clonotype was counted at least ten times. This chain connects TRBV2 to TRBJ2-7; D uncertain. The CDR3 length is 11 residues. CDR1 and CDR2 (germline): SNHLY, FYNNEI. V was trimmed by 7 bases and J by 5 bases, leaving 9 bases between them. CDR3 residues: CASTGLHEQYF. The CDR3 DNA reads TGTGCCAGCACCGGGCTTCACGAGCAGTACTTC.

The CDR3 loop is CASSRGEITEAFF. The CDR3 DNA reads TGTGCCAGCAGCCGGGGGGAAATCACTGAAGCTTTCTTT. The rearrangement uses TRBV7-9 and TRBJ1-1, with D possibly TRBD1 on 5 matching bases. The CDR3 totals 13 residues. With 5 bases removed from V and 4 bases from J, the gap between germline ends came to 11 bases. The germline V gene encodes CDR1 SEHNR and CDR2 FQNEAQ (reference sequence). The variable domain in full, with the rest retrieved from reference TRBV7-9 and TRBJ1-1, is DTGVSQNPRHKITKRGQNVTFRCDPISEHNRLYWYRQTLGQGPEFLTYFQNEAQLEKSRLLSDRFSAERPKGSFSTLEIQRTEQGDSAMYLCASSRGEITEAFFGQGTRLTVV.

This clonotype was picked up many times. The CDR3 region is CASSFGPGQTAEAFF. Written as DNA, the CDR3 is TGTGCCAGCAGCTTTGGACCTGGACAGACCGCTGAAGCTTTCTTT. The chain has TRBV7-2 and TRBJ1-1; the D gene is possibly TRBD1 (6 bases). V lost 3 bases, J lost 6 bases, and 17 bases lay in between. The germline V gene has CDR1 SGHTA and CDR2 FQGNSA. The CDR3 is 15 amino acids.

This clonotype was observed at least ten times. V usage is TRBV5-1 and J usage is TRBJ1-3; TRBD1 aligns across 10 bases. Looked up from germline, CDR1 is SGHRS and CDR2 is YFSETQ. The CDR3 consists of 16 residues. J lost 0 bases, V lost 3 bases, and 3 bases had no gene match. CDR3 coding DNA: TGCGCCAGCAGCTCCTGGGACAGGGGCTCTGGAAACACCATATATTTT. Protein sequence: CASSSWDRGSGNTIYF. The full variable domain, with the rest looked up from reference TRBV5-1 and TRBJ1-3, is KAGVTQTPRYLIKTRGQQVTLSCSPISGHRSVSWYQQTPGQGLQFLFEYFSETQRNKGNFPGRFSGRQFSNSRSEMNVSTLELGDSALYLCASSSWDRGSGNTIYFGEGSWLTVV.

This clonotype was seen at least ten times. This rearrangement joins TRBV4-2 to TRBJ1-6, with 9 bases that match TRBD1. J was trimmed by 7 bases and V by 7 bases; bases with no gene match: 5. There are 14 residues in the CDR3. Germline V gene lookup returns CDR1 LGHNA and CDR2 YNFKEQ. CDR3 amino acids: CASNGQGWNSPLHF. CDR3 DNA sequence: TGTGCCAGCAACGGACAGGGGTGGAATTCACCCCTCCACTTT.

Many counts were recorded for this clonotype. The V call is TRBV7-2, the J call TRBJ2-7, with D possibly TRBD1 on 5 matching bases. The germline CDR1 and CDR2 sequences are SGHTA and FQGNSA. This CDR3 is built from 17 residues. V lost 5 bases and J 4 bases, leaving 24 bases between the germline ends. CDR3 in DNA: TGTGCCAGCAGCCCCCGAAGGGGCCGGGCCCCCGGGTACGAGCAGTACTTC. Amino acids: CASSPRRGRAPGYEQYF.

The genes are TRBV12-3 or TRBV12-4 and TRBJ2-2; tentatively, D is TRBD2 (6 bases). V dropped 3 bases and J dropped 6 bases, with 8 bases sitting between them. This CDR3 comprises 13 residues. The DNA for the CDR3 is TGTGCCAGCAGTTTGGCGGGGTCCGGGGAGCTGTTTTTT. This sequence encodes CASSLAGSGELFF.

Many counts were recorded for this clonotype. This chain uses TRBV2 with TRBJ2-7, with no clear D. In germline, CDR1 is SNHLY, CDR2 FYNNEI. This CDR3 contains 11 residues. Trimming took 8 bases from V and 2 from J, leaving 7 bases between them. CDR3 sequence (DNA): TGTGCCAGCGTAGTAACCTACGAGCAGTACTTC. Its protein product is CASVVTYEQYF.

The sample holds many counts of this clonotype. The chain joins TRBV7-2 to TRBJ2-5; D remains unclear. V was clipped by 5 bases and J by 5 bases, with 15 bases between them. This CDR3 has 14 amino acids. CDR1 SGHTA and CDR2 FQGNSA come from the germline V gene. CDR3 in DNA: TGTGCCAGCAGCCACCGGCACCTAGGGGAGACCCAGTACTTC. Translating it yields CASSHRHLGETQYF. The full variable domain, with the rest looked up from reference TRBV7-2 and TRBJ2-5, is GAGVSQSPSNKVTEKGKDVELRCDPISGHTALYWYRQSLGQGLEFLIYFQGNSAPDKSGLPSDRFSAERTGGSVSTLTIQRTQQEDSAVYLCASSHRHLGETQYFGPGTRLLVL.

The chain carries TRBV7-4 and TRBJ2-7; tentatively, D is TRBD1 or TRBD2 (5 bases each). Trimming stripped 4 bases from V and 2 bases from J, with 15 bases between. The germline gives CDR1 SGHVT, CDR2 SQSDAQ. The length of the CDR3 is 15 residues. The CDR3, as DNA: TGTGCCAGCAGCTATAAGGGACGTCCAACCTACGAGCAGTACTTC. Translated, it gives CASSYKGRPTYEQYF. The whole variable domain, filled in from reference TRBV7-4 and TRBJ2-7, reads GAGVSQSPRYKVAKRGRDVALRCDSISGHVTLYWYRQTLGQGSEVLTYSQSDAQRDKSGRPSGRFSAERPERSVSTLKIQRTEQGDSAVYLCASSYKGRPTYEQYFGPGTRLTVT.